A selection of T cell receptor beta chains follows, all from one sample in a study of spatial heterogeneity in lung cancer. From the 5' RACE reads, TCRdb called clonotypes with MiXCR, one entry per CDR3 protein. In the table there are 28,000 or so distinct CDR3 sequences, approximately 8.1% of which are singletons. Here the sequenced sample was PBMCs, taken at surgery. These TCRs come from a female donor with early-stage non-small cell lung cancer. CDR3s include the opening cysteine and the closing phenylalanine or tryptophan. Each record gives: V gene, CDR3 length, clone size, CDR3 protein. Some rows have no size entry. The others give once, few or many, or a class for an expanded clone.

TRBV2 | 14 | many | CASSESVGGSPLHF
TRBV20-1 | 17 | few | CSASEGLAGESSYEQYF
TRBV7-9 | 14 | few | CASSHEGRYRGYTF
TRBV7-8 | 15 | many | CASSLALAGLETQYF
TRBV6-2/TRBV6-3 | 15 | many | CASSYGTGDYNEQFF
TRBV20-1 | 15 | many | CSAREGALSNQPQHF
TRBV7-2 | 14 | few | CASSLNRVATEAFF
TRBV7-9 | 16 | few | CASSLRQGTSTDTQYF
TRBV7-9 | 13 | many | CASREPGRAEAFF
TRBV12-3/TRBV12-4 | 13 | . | CASSWTARGEQYF
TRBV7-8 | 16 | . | CASSWGQGASNQPQHF
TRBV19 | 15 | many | CASSRSGVGGTEAFF
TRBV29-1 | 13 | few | CSVALGGRDTQYF
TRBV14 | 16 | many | CASSQVPGLGNSPLHF
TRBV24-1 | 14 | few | CATSDLTQSQPQHF
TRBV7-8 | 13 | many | CASSLAANTEAFF
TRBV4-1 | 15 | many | CASSQAGWYSAEAFF
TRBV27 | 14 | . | CASTTGELTNEQFF
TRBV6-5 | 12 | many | CASSSRGGELFF
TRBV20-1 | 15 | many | CSVEKSSGRTDTQYF
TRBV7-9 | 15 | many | CASSPRSGRGNTIYF
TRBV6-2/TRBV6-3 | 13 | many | CASSTGGDYGYTF
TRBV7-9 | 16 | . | CASSLLGTGNQETQYF
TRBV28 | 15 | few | CASSSSGTGLNIQYF
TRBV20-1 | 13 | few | CSASQGQDTEAFF
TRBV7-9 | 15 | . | CASRADSSSGNTIYF
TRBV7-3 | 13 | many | CASSRLYGNEQFF
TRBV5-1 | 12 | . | CASSLGRDTQYF
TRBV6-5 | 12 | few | CASSGTYEKLFF
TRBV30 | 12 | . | CAWSSRTGELFF
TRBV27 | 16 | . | CASSPIGSPSYNEQFF
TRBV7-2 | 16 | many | CASSLKFDRFSPRAFF
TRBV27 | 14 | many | CASQRESAWDTQYF
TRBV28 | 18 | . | CASSFILGRVPFYYGYTF
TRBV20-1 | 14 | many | CSAPGQGAIHEQFF
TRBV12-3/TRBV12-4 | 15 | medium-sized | CASSLAQGLAYEQYF
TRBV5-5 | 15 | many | CASSLAGRSGNTIYF
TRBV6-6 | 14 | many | CASSYGRGGQPQHF
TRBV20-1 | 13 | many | CSARRGQSYEQYF
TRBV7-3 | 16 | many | CASSLRGLTGANVLTF
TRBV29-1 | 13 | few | CSVEGSLNTEAFF
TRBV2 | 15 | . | CASRAFDSLNEKLFF
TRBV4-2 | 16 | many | CASSQDRTTNTGELFF
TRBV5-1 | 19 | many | CASSPGHLITRSGANVLTF
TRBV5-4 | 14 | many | CASSSGLVKETQYF
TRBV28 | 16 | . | CASSSLAGISTDTQYF
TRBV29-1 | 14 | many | CSVGCWTSGETQYF
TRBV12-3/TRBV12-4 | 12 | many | CASGKTGTEAFF
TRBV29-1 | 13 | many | CSVAGTSVNEQFF
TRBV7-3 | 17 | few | CASSHAPGTPGRETQYF
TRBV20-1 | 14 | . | CSALSDRGNQPQHF
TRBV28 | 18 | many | CASSSWGLPYSNTGELFF